The 15 T cell receptor beta chains presented below share a single source sample, sequenced in a study of OX40 agonist ivuxolimab in advanced cancers. The repertoire was sequenced with immunoSEQ multiplex PCR; TCRdb's copy has only in-frame clones and lacks some. This sample has roughly 35,000 clones, with 88% found just once. The sequencing here drew on CD4+ or CD8+ T cells sorted from blood, taken in a trial of the OX40 agonist ivuxolimab. The receptors stem from an adult with an advanced solid tumor such as melanoma, head and neck, liver or kidney cancer.

The chain is built from TRBV6-6 and TRBJ1-1; D is unclear. The V end was cut by 0 bases, the J end by 1 base, with 12 bases between. Germline-derived CDR1 and CDR2 are MNHNY and SVGAGI (reference sequence). This CDR3 spans 16 amino acids. The CDR3 sequence: CASSYSSGRRNTEAFF. The DNA for the CDR3 is TGTGCCAGCAGTTACTCGAGTGGGCGGAGGAACACTGAAGCTTTCTTT.

The count of this clone is one. The V gene is TRBV27, the J gene TRBJ2-5; 7 bases align to TRBD2. V lost 5 bases to trimming and J lost 5 bases; unmatched junction nucleotides: 11. CDR1 and CDR2 from the germline V gene are MNHEY and SMNVEV (reference sequence). The CDR3 is made up of 15 amino acids. The CDR3 coding sequence is TGTGCCAGCAGTCGAGCCGGGACCGGGGGGGAGACCCAGTACTTC. It specifies CASSRAGTGGETQYF.

The rearrangement joins TRBV5-1 to TRBJ2-3; D is perhaps TRBD1 (7 bases). CDR3 size: 14 residues. Germline V gene sequence: CDR1 SGHRS, CDR2 YFSETQ. With 4 bases removed from V and 6 bases from J, the gap between germline ends came to 15 bases. CDR3 in DNA: TGCGCCAGCAGCCCCATGGCAGGGGGGGATACGCAGTATTTT. Amino acids: CASSPMAGGDTQYF.

This chain joins TRBV5-8 and TRBJ1-2; 8 nucleotides agree with TRBD1. This CDR3 spans 14 amino acids. V was pared by 2 bases and J by 4 bases, with 4 bases of the junction left unmatched. The V gene's germline CDR1 is SGHTS and CDR2 YDEGEE. The CDR3 spells CASSFRTGIYGYTF. The DNA of the CDR3 is TGTGCCAGCAGCTTCCGGACAGGGATCTATGGCTACACCTTC.

This clone has only one observation. This chain joins TRBV7-9 and TRBJ2-1; 12 nucleotides align to TRBD1. The V gene end was trimmed by 5 bases and the J gene end by 10 bases; junction bases not matched to a gene: 9. CDR3 length: 15 residues. Germline V gene sequence: CDR1 SEHNR, CDR2 FQNEAQ (reference sequence). CDR3 residues: CASSHPGQGAREQFF. The DNA of the CDR3 is TGTGCCAGCAGCCATCCGGGACAGGGGGCTCGGGAGCAGTTCTTC.

In DNA, the CDR3 is TGCAGCGTTGAAGACTGGGCCCCAGTGCCCTATGGCTACACCTTC. Translating gives CSVEDWAPVPYGYTF. The rearrangement links TRBV29-1 to TRBJ1-2, with D hard to call. The CDR3 length is 15 residues. The germline V and J ends were trimmed by 0 bases and 4 bases, with 15 bases remaining between them. Germline V gene sequence: CDR1 SQVTM, CDR2 ANQGSEA.

The chain links TRBV6-6 to TRBJ2-1; 8 bases are a match to TRBD2. The V and J ends lost 7 bases and 5 bases, in that order; junction bases with no gene match: 7. The germline gives CDR1 MNHNY, CDR2 SVGAGI (reference sequence). This CDR3 spans 14 amino acids. This CDR3 reads CASTLPGGNNEQFF. The CDR3 nucleotides read TGTGCCAGCACCCTACCGGGGGGGAACAATGAGCAGTTCTTC.

The chain recombines TRBV29-1 with TRBJ2-5; D possibly corresponds to TRBD2 (6 bases). This CDR3 spans 14 amino acids. Germline V gives CDR1 SQVTM, CDR2 ANQGSEA. Trimming stripped 1 base from V and 5 bases from J, with 14 bases between. The CDR3 here is CSVEASGSMETQYF. CDR3 DNA sequence: TGCAGCGTTGAAGCGTCCGGGAGTATGGAGACCCAGTACTTC. Variable domain in full (rest from reference TRBV29-1 and TRBJ2-5): SAVISQKPSRDICQRGTSLTIQCQVDSQVTMMFWYRQQPGQSLTLIATANQGSEATYESGFVIDKFPISRPNLTFSTLTVSNMSPEDSSIYLCSVEASGSMETQYFGPGTRLLVL.

The chain recombines TRBV29-1 with TRBJ2-7; TRBD1 aligns across 7 bases. In germline, CDR1 is SQVTM, CDR2 ANQGSEA. The CDR3 spans 12 residues. V gave up 6 bases and J gave up 4 bases; unmatched junction bases: 6. The CDR3 sequence: CSVLTGAYEQYF. In nucleotides, the CDR3 is TGCAGCGTCCTCACAGGGGCGTACGAGCAGTACTTC.

This chain uses TRBV7-3 with TRBJ2-6; 7 bases line up with TRBD2. J gave up 0 bases and V 4 bases, and 9 bases lay outside the gene matches. Germline V gives CDR1 SGHTA, CDR2 FQGTGA. The CDR3 is 18 amino acids. The chain's CDR3 is CASSYRPGGSSGANVLTF. The CDR3 DNA reads TGTGCCAGCAGCTATAGGCCGGGGGGAAGCTCTGGGGCCAACGTCCTGACTTTC.

The rearrangement joins TRBV30 to TRBJ1-5, with D possibly matching TRBD1 (5 bases). Germline CDR1 GTSNPN, CDR2 SVGIG (reference sequence). The germline V and J ends were trimmed by 2 bases and 2 bases, with 13 bases remaining between them. The CDR3 runs 15 residues. CDR3 protein: CAWSPGAVRNQPQHF. The CDR3 DNA is TGTGCCTGGAGTCCCGGGGCGGTTCGCAATCAGCCCCAGCATTTT.

V is TRBV7-8 and J is TRBJ2-1; TRBD2 matches at 12 bases. This CDR3 contains 15 residues. Looked up from germline, CDR1 is SGHVS and CDR2 is FQNEAQ. The V segment lost 5 bases and the J segment 8 bases; nucleotides outside the gene matches: 7. The CDR3 nucleotides are TGTGCCAGCAGCCCTCTAGCGGGGGGGTTGGATGAGCAGTTCTTC. This translates into CASSPLAGGLDEQFF.

The chain has TRBV15 and TRBJ2-7; 7 bases map to TRBD1. The germline CDR1 and CDR2 sequences are LNHNV and YYDKDF (reference sequence). CDR3 length equals 13 residues. V trimming: 3 bases; J trimming: 4 bases; junction bases outside the gene matches: 3. Written as DNA, the CDR3 is TGTGCCACCAGCAGTCTCAGGGGGTACGAGCAGTACTTC. As protein: CATSSLRGYEQYF.

The J gene is TRBJ2-1, the V gene TRBV5-4; D perhaps matches TRBD2 (6 bases). This CDR3 region has 13 residues. From germline, CDR1 is SGHNT and CDR2 YYREEE (reference sequence). Trimming shortened V by 4 bases and J by 7 bases, and 12 bases separated the two germline ends. CDR3 in DNA: TGTGCCAGCAGCCTCACTAGCCCGAATGAGCAGTTCTTC. Translating it yields CASSLTSPNEQFF.

The rearrangement links TRBV5-1 to TRBJ1-1; 8 bases fit TRBD1. Per the germline V gene, CDR1 is SGHRS and CDR2 is YFSETQ. The CDR3 has 15 residues. V shed 4 bases and J 5 bases; nucleotides not matched to a gene: 10. CDR3 sequence reads: CASSVLQGVGTEAFF. The CDR3 DNA reads as TGCGCCAGCAGCGTACTACAGGGGGTGGGAACTGAAGCTTTCTTT.